This TCR beta chain is drawn from a study of cytomegalovirus exposure and HLA in healthy donors. Study-level results: Apart from CMV serostatus, no immune exposure information was available. A later analysis linked 15,000 to 20,000 TCR beta sequences to HLA alleles at 0.05 false discovery rate. Investigators reported under 200 TCR beta chains as tied to cytomegalovirus.

This clone is a singleton in its sample. Its antigen is still unknown. Trimming took 5 bases from V and 4 from J; bases not matched to a gene: 17. CDR1 and CDR2 (germline): SGHAT, FQNNGV. The CDR3 is 17 amino acids. Use of 60 Vbeta and 13 Jbeta primers characterized the PCR. Using immunoSEQ multiplex PCR, the repertoire was profiled, and TCRdb retains in-frame clones only, with some absent. The sample has tens of thousands of clones, 65% to 85% seen once. This TCR was sampled from a woman between 25 and 40 years old in good health and CMV-seronegative. This chain links TRBV11-2 with TRBJ2-7; 7 nucleotides line up with TRBD1. Sequencing was performed on PBMCs. The CDR3 DNA is TGTGCCAGCAGCGCCCTGGGGCAGGGGGTTAATTCGTACGAGCAGTACTTC. This encodes CASSALGQGVNSYEQYF.